What follows is one TCR beta chain and its context. Assay used: immunoSEQ multiplex PCR; TCRdb lists only in-frame clones, some missing. This sample carries 380,000 or so clones, 75% to 90% of them seen once, and the ten largest clones take roughly 6.6%. The CDR3 totals 15 residues. With 0 bases clipped from V and 4 bases from J, the junction kept 4 bases outside the gene matches. Germline loops: CDR1 ENHRY, CDR2 SYGVKD. The sample comes from a study of blood T cell repertoires in COVID-19. The sample consisted of peripheral blood. This chain links TRBV10-3 with TRBJ2-7; TRBD1 matches at 9 bases. The origin of this receptor is an older woman with COVID-19, enrolled during active disease. The CDR3 here is CAISESIGQGYEQYF. For the CDR3, the DNA is TGTGCCATCAGTGAGTCGATAGGACAGGGGTACGAGCAGTACTTC.